Listed below are T cell receptor beta chains from one sample, sequenced in a study of molecular identifiers for immune sequencing clone quantification. TCRdb analysed the PCR reads with MiXCR anew, one entry per CDR3 protein. This sample has roughly 630,000 distinct CDR3 sequences; 25% occur once, and the top ten carry 0.78%. The sample taken for sequencing was naive CD8+ T cells from blood, with Jurkat cell RNA spiked in. The receptors were gathered from a human donor in good health. Some libraries in this study had Jurkat cell RNA spiked in. CDR3s include the opening cysteine and the closing phenylalanine or tryptophan. A D gene is named only where the DNA matches it firmly. The listing skips clone size in some rows; elsewhere it reads once, few, many or a size class.

abundance: many
d_gene: -
j_gene: TRBJ1-1
v_gene: TRBV9
CDR3aa: CASSGDSGTEAFF
CDR3nt: TGTGCCAGCAGCGGGGATAGTGGAACTGAAGCTTTCTTT

abundance: many
d_gene: -
j_gene: TRBJ2-1
v_gene: TRBV14
CDR3aa: CASSQAGRSGEQFF
CDR3nt: TGTGCCAGCAGCCAAGCAGGAAGATCCGGTGAGCAGTTCTTC

abundance: many
d_gene: -
j_gene: TRBJ2-1
v_gene: TRBV7-2
CDR3aa: CASSLVTHNEQFF
CDR3nt: TGTGCCAGCAGCTTAGTCACCCACAATGAGCAGTTCTTC

abundance: many
d_gene: -
j_gene: TRBJ2-4
v_gene: TRBV3-1
CDR3aa: CASSQEGAQAKNIQYF
CDR3nt: TGTGCCAGCAGCCAAGAAGGAGCCCAAGCCAAAAACATTCAGTACTTC

abundance: -
d_gene: TRBD1
j_gene: TRBJ1-5
v_gene: TRBV27
CDR3aa: CASSRDRVNQPQHF
CDR3nt: TGTGCCAGCAGCAGGGACAGGGTGAATCAGCCCCAGCATTTT

abundance: few
d_gene: -
j_gene: TRBJ1-2
v_gene: TRBV28
CDR3aa: CASSPGQLTVYGYTF
CDR3nt: TGTGCCAGCAGTCCCGGACAGCTGACGGTCTATGGCTACACCTTC

abundance: -
d_gene: -
j_gene: TRBJ2-3
v_gene: TRBV4-1
CDR3aa: CASSQGLEVWGQYF
CDR3nt: TGCGCCAGCAGCCAAGGGCTGGAGGTGTGGGGGCAGTATTTT

abundance: many
d_gene: -
j_gene: TRBJ2-7
v_gene: TRBV28
CDR3aa: CASRNRDGRYEQYF
CDR3nt: TGTGCCAGCCGAAACAGGGACGGCCGCTACGAGCAGTACTTC

abundance: many
d_gene: TRBD1
j_gene: TRBJ2-3
v_gene: TRBV5-4
CDR3aa: CASRRGQDRLDTQYF
CDR3nt: TGTGCCAGCAGACGGGGACAGGACCGGCTCGATACGCAGTATTTT

abundance: few
d_gene: TRBD1
j_gene: TRBJ2-7
v_gene: TRBV7-9
CDR3aa: CASRPPGQGGYEQYF
CDR3nt: TGTGCCAGCAGACCTCCGGGACAGGGCGGCTACGAGCAGTACTTC

abundance: few
d_gene: TRBD1
j_gene: TRBJ1-4
v_gene: TRBV4-1
CDR3aa: CASSLGQGIPPSFNEKLFF
CDR3nt: TGCGCCAGCAGCCTGGGACAGGGTATCCCACCCTCCTTTAATGAAAAACTGTTTTTT

abundance: -
d_gene: -
j_gene: TRBJ2-7
v_gene: TRBV6-1
CDR3aa: CASSEVNGWSNEQYF
CDR3nt: TGTGCCAGCAGTGAAGTCAACGGTTGGTCCAACGAGCAGTACTTC

abundance: -
d_gene: TRBD1
j_gene: TRBJ2-1
v_gene: TRBV19
CDR3aa: CASSTPGTGRKDGEQFF
CDR3nt: TGTGCCAGTAGTACCCCCGGGACAGGGCGGAAGGACGGTGAGCAGTTCTTC

abundance: -
d_gene: -
j_gene: TRBJ2-7
v_gene: TRBV21-1
CDR3aa: CASSKDQTPYEQYF
CDR3nt: TGTGCCAGCAGCAAAGACCAGACTCCTTACGAGCAGTACTTC

abundance: -
d_gene: -
j_gene: TRBJ1-5
v_gene: TRBV28
CDR3aa: CASSSTGSFYYNSNQPQHF
CDR3nt: TGTGCCAGCAGTTCTACAGGGTCGTTTTATTACAATAGCAATCAGCCCCAGCATTTT

abundance: few
d_gene: TRBD1
j_gene: TRBJ1-2
v_gene: TRBV5-4
CDR3aa: CASSSGQGARGYTF
CDR3nt: TGTGCCAGCAGCTCGGGACAGGGGGCGCGTGGCTACACCTTC

abundance: few
d_gene: -
j_gene: TRBJ1-2
v_gene: TRBV6-1
CDR3aa: CASSEWGGSEGLTF
CDR3nt: TGTGCCAGCAGTGAATGGGGCGGATCCGAAGGGTTAACCTTC

abundance: many
d_gene: -
j_gene: TRBJ2-7
v_gene: TRBV10-3
CDR3aa: CAISGAGTATYEQYF
CDR3nt: TGTGCCATCAGCGGTGCGGGGACAGCGACCTACGAGCAGTACTTC

abundance: many
d_gene: -
j_gene: TRBJ2-2
v_gene: TRBV27
CDR3aa: CASSPKLTGELFF
CDR3nt: TGTGCCAGCAGTCCCAAACTTACCGGGGAGCTGTTTTTT

abundance: few
d_gene: TRBD1
j_gene: TRBJ2-2
v_gene: TRBV7-9
CDR3aa: CASSPYSGTGGTGELFF
CDR3nt: TGTGCCAGCAGCCCCTATTCCGGGACAGGGGGCACCGGGGAGCTGTTTTTT

abundance: few
d_gene: -
j_gene: TRBJ2-7
v_gene: TRBV7-2
CDR3aa: CASSFWNSGHLLEYEQYF
CDR3nt: TGTGCCAGCAGCTTTTGGAATTCGGGACACCTCCTAGAGTACGAGCAGTACTTC

abundance: few
d_gene: -
j_gene: TRBJ1-4
v_gene: TRBV20-1
CDR3aa: CSASPQGIEKLFF
CDR3nt: TGCAGTGCTAGCCCCCAGGGTATTGAAAAACTGTTTTTT

abundance: -
d_gene: -
j_gene: TRBJ2-7
v_gene: TRBV19
CDR3aa: CASSPGPAGYEQYF
CDR3nt: TGTGCCAGTAGTCCTGGGCCCGCGGGCTACGAGCAGTACTTC

abundance: few
d_gene: TRBD2
j_gene: TRBJ2-1
v_gene: TRBV27
CDR3aa: CASSLFGLAGGPYNEQFF
CDR3nt: TGTGCCAGCAGTTTATTTGGGCTAGCGGGAGGCCCCTACAATGAGCAGTTCTTC

abundance: few
d_gene: TRBD1
j_gene: TRBJ1-4
v_gene: TRBV12-3/TRBV12-4
CDR3aa: CASAPGDRINEKLFF
CDR3nt: TGTGCCAGCGCCCCGGGGGACAGAATTAATGAAAAACTGTTTTTT

abundance: -
d_gene: -
j_gene: TRBJ2-1
v_gene: TRBV5-3
CDR3aa: CASNDQGPEQFF
CDR3nt: TGTGCCAGCAACGACCAGGGTCCTGAGCAGTTCTTC

abundance: few
d_gene: -
j_gene: TRBJ2-7
v_gene: TRBV28
CDR3aa: CASSLHSTTYEQYF
CDR3nt: TGTGCCAGCAGTTTACATTCAACAACCTACGAGCAGTACTTC

abundance: many
d_gene: -
j_gene: TRBJ2-5
v_gene: TRBV29-1
CDR3aa: CSVEWNSPYEETQYF
CDR3nt: TGCAGCGTTGAATGGAATTCCCCCTACGAAGAGACCCAGTACTTC

abundance: few
d_gene: -
j_gene: TRBJ1-1
v_gene: TRBV30
CDR3aa: CAWSVRPNTEAFF
CDR3nt: TGTGCCTGGAGTGTCAGACCAAACACTGAAGCTTTCTTT

abundance: -
d_gene: TRBD2
j_gene: TRBJ2-5
v_gene: TRBV5-6
CDR3aa: CASSLGVKAGGVGQETQYF
CDR3nt: TGTGCCAGCAGCTTGGGGGTGAAAGCGGGAGGAGTGGGGCAAGAGACCCAGTACTTC

abundance: many
d_gene: TRBD2
j_gene: TRBJ2-7
v_gene: TRBV27
CDR3aa: CASSPRGTRYEQYF
CDR3nt: TGTGCCAGCAGCCCGCGGGGGACTAGGTACGAGCAGTACTTC

abundance: -
d_gene: -
j_gene: TRBJ1-1
v_gene: TRBV24-1
CDR3aa: CAVGGETGNTEAFF
CDR3nt: TGTGCCGTCGGTGGAGAGACAGGGAACACTGAAGCTTTCTTT

abundance: many
d_gene: TRBD2
j_gene: TRBJ2-7
v_gene: TRBV6-5
CDR3aa: CASSYAKRGEQYF
CDR3nt: TGTGCCAGCAGTTACGCCAAGCGGGGCGAGCAGTACTTC

abundance: -
d_gene: TRBD1
j_gene: TRBJ2-3
v_gene: TRBV27
CDR3aa: CASSYQGATGTDTQYF
CDR3nt: TGTGCCAGCAGTTATCAGGGGGCGACGGGCACAGATACGCAGTATTTT

abundance: few
d_gene: TRBD1
j_gene: TRBJ1-2
v_gene: TRBV7-9
CDR3aa: CASSSTGEVYGYTF
CDR3nt: TGTGCCAGCAGCTCGACAGGGGAAGTCTATGGCTACACCTTC

abundance: many
d_gene: -
j_gene: TRBJ2-2
v_gene: TRBV27
CDR3aa: CASSLQKAVMAGELFF
CDR3nt: TGTGCCAGCAGTTTACAGAAAGCAGTAATGGCCGGGGAGCTGTTTTTT

abundance: -
d_gene: -
j_gene: TRBJ1-1
v_gene: TRBV19
CDR3aa: CASSHGPLDRWMYTEAFF
CDR3nt: TGTGCCAGTAGCCACGGGCCCCTCGACAGGTGGATGTACACTGAAGCTTTCTTT

abundance: -
d_gene: -
j_gene: TRBJ2-7
v_gene: TRBV5-1
CDR3aa: CARSLGLEQYF
CDR3nt: TGCGCCCGCAGCTTGGGTCTCGAGCAGTACTTC

abundance: -
d_gene: -
j_gene: TRBJ2-4
v_gene: TRBV19
CDR3aa: CASSNGDGGAKNIQYF
CDR3nt: TGTGCCAGTAGTAACGGGGATGGGGGAGCCAAAAACATTCAGTACTTC

abundance: once
d_gene: -
j_gene: TRBJ2-7
v_gene: TRBV12-3/TRBV12-4
CDR3aa: CASSPIPGTETSYEQYF
CDR3nt: TGTGCCAGCAGTCCAATTCCCGGGACGGAGACGTCTTACGAGCAGTACTTC

abundance: few
d_gene: TRBD2
j_gene: TRBJ2-1
v_gene: TRBV6-2/TRBV6-3
CDR3aa: CASSPLAGGQGEQFF
CDR3nt: TGTGCCAGCAGCCCCCTAGCGGGGGGCCAGGGTGAGCAGTTCTTC

abundance: few
d_gene: TRBD1
j_gene: TRBJ2-1
v_gene: TRBV10-1
CDR3aa: CASSEARTGEYYNEQFF
CDR3nt: TGCGCCAGCAGTGAAGCTCGGACAGGGGAATACTACAATGAGCAGTTCTTC

abundance: few
d_gene: -
j_gene: TRBJ2-5
v_gene: TRBV20-1
CDR3aa: CSARDEYSETQYF
CDR3nt: TGCAGTGCTAGAGATGAATATTCCGAGACCCAGTACTTC

abundance: many
d_gene: TRBD2
j_gene: TRBJ2-1
v_gene: TRBV6-5
CDR3aa: CASSPGLAYEQFF
CDR3nt: TGTGCCAGCAGCCCAGGACTAGCTTATGAGCAGTTCTTC

abundance: many
d_gene: -
j_gene: TRBJ1-1
v_gene: TRBV6-5
CDR3aa: CASRSGQNTEAFF
CDR3nt: TGTGCCAGCAGATCTGGACAGAACACTGAAGCTTTCTTT

abundance: -
d_gene: TRBD1
j_gene: TRBJ2-7
v_gene: TRBV7-9
CDR3aa: CASSLGIDRGKIYEQYF
CDR3nt: TGTGCCAGCAGCTTAGGTATCGACAGGGGGAAGATATACGAGCAGTACTTC

abundance: many
d_gene: -
j_gene: TRBJ2-5
v_gene: TRBV30
CDR3aa: CAWSVSVRQETQYF
CDR3nt: TGTGCCTGGAGTGTAAGCGTAAGACAAGAGACCCAGTACTTC

abundance: -
d_gene: TRBD1
j_gene: TRBJ2-7
v_gene: TRBV5-8
CDR3aa: CAGSAVGQANYEQYF
CDR3nt: TGTGCCGGCAGCGCCGTCGGACAGGCAAACTACGAGCAGTACTTC

abundance: -
d_gene: -
j_gene: TRBJ2-5
v_gene: TRBV11-2
CDR3aa: CASSYWKLGPKSGETQYF
CDR3nt: TGTGCCAGCAGCTATTGGAAGCTGGGACCAAAGTCCGGAGAGACCCAGTACTTC

abundance: -
d_gene: TRBD2
j_gene: TRBJ2-3
v_gene: TRBV6-2/TRBV6-3
CDR3aa: CASSYSGGSPVTDTQYF
CDR3nt: TGTGCCAGCAGTTACTCTGGCGGGAGTCCTGTAACAGATACGCAGTATTTT

abundance: -
d_gene: -
j_gene: TRBJ2-1
v_gene: TRBV19
CDR3aa: CASSAPLDSSYSLFYNEQFF
CDR3nt: TGTGCCAGTAGTGCGCCGTTGGACAGTAGTTACAGTCTTTTCTACAATGAGCAGTTCTTC